What follows are 6 T cell receptor beta chains derived from one specimen sequenced in a study of cytomegalovirus exposure and HLA in healthy donors. Vbeta (60) and Jbeta (13) primers were used in the PCR. Some clones are missing from TCRdb's copy, which holds only in-frame ones; the method was immunoSEQ multiplex PCR. The table shows fewer than 100,000 clones, with under 85% occurring only once. Source material: PBMCs. These receptors were obtained from a man aged 35-49 years in good health and CMV-seronegative.

The chain links TRBV6-1 to TRBJ1-1, with TRBD1 matching 8 bases. V was pared by 6 bases and J by 4 bases, with 4 bases of the junction left unmatched. From germline, CDR1 is MNHNS and CDR2 SASEGT. The CDR3 has 13 residues. The CDR3 region is CASRDRAGTEAFF. Written as DNA, the CDR3 is TGTGCCAGCAGGGACAGGGCGGGCACTGAAGCTTTCTTT.

This clone was seen only a few times. One end of the junction varies from germline; a read error may be responsible. The gene calls are TRBV7-9 and TRBJ2-7, with D perhaps matching TRBD2 (5 bases). Germline V lookup: CDR1 SEHNR, CDR2 FQNEAQ (reference sequence). The CDR3 length is 12 residues. CDR3 coding DNA: TGTTCCAGCAGTGTAGCCGGGGACGAGCAGTACTTC. Protein sequence: CSSSVAGDEQYF. The variable domain in full, completed from reference TRBV7-9 and TRBJ2-7, reads DTGVSQNPRHKITKRGQNVTFRCDPISEHNRLYWYRQTLGQGPEFLTYFQNEAQLEKSRLLSDRFSAERPKGSFSTLEIQRTEQGDSAMYLCSSSVAGDEQYFGPGTRLTVT.

The chain combines TRBV5-1 with TRBJ2-7; 9 bases align to TRBD1. The J segment lost 6 bases and the V segment lost 1 base, leaving 8 bases of the junction unmatched. Germline lookup yields CDR1 SGHRS and CDR2 YFSETQ. The CDR3 totals 15 residues. The CDR3 region has the DNA TGCGCCAGCAGCTTGCGTGGACAGGGGTTCCGCGAGCAGTACTTC. Amino acids: CASSLRGQGFREQYF.

V and J are TRBV7-8 and TRBJ2-3; TRBD2 matches 7 bases. The CDR3 runs to 16 residues. Germline V gives CDR1 SGHVS, CDR2 FQNEAQ. V shed 6 bases and J 1 base; nucleotides not matched to a gene: 10. For the CDR3, the DNA is TGTGCCAGCAGGAGCTTGGTTACTAGCGGCACAGATACGCAGTATTTT. It codes for CASRSLVTSGTDTQYF.

This chain uses TRBV30 with TRBJ1-1; D unresolved. Germline assignment: CDR1 GTSNPN and CDR2 SVGIG (reference sequence). This CDR3 is 15 amino acids long. V was cut by 0 bases and J by 7 bases, with 18 bases left in between. CDR3 sequence: CAWSVTTWAGGEAFF. In DNA form, the CDR3 reads TGTGCCTGGAGTGTAACGACGTGGGCAGGTGGTGAAGCTTTCTTT.

The rearrangement uses TRBV18 and TRBJ1-3, with D possibly being TRBD1 (6 bases). V lost 0 bases to trimming and J lost 0 bases, with 9 bases between them. The germline V gene has CDR1 KGHSH and CDR2 LQKENI. The CDR3 extends over 16 amino acids. The CDR3 loop reads CASSPPDSPSGNTIYF. In DNA form, the CDR3 reads TGTGCCAGCTCACCACCGGACAGCCCCTCTGGAAACACCATATATTTT.